This T cell receptor (beta chain) was sequenced in a study of blood T cell repertoires in COVID-19. Background on the study: Sources were T cells, B-cell-depleted T cells, or PBMCs; the material itself was cDNA or gDNA.

The Seattle patients joined while their infection was active and were tracked longitudinally afterward. Method: immunoSEQ multiplex PCR; TCRdb's copy keeps in-frame clones and lacks some. This sample has tens of thousands of clones, with 89% found just once. Trimming cost V 2 bases and J 9 bases, with 12 bases left between them. Germline CDR1 is SGHRS and CDR2 is YFSETQ. This CDR3 has 13 residues. Sequencing was carried out using peripheral blood. The gene calls are TRBV5-1 and TRBJ1-5; D unclear. This receptor was obtained from a man in his 60s with COVID-19, enrolled during active disease. This CDR3 is CASSFEGPRPQHF. In DNA, the CDR3 is TGCGCCAGCAGCTTCGAGGGCCCTCGGCCCCAGCATTTT.